Listed here are 31 T cell receptor beta chains from one sample, sequenced in a study of spatial heterogeneity in lung cancer. Whole-study results and caveats: Tumor mutation counts were tracked by expanded intratumoral alpha and beta TCR counts.

Antigens of these TCRs are unknown. The time point is: sample taken at primary tumor resection. MiXCR was run by TCRdb on the 5' RACE reads, yielding one entry per CDR3 protein. This table has 1,500 to 1,800 distinct CDR3 sequences, 8% to 10% appearing once. Material: lung tumor tissue, obtained at surgery. The receptors derive from a female donor with early-stage non-small cell lung cancer.

This clonotype is labeled large. Because the library targeted alpha chains, this beta chain is an off-target read whose size means little. V and J are TRBV4-3 and TRBJ2-1; 7 positions agree with TRBD1. Germline CDR1 is LGHNA and CDR2 is YSLEER. The CDR3 consists of 13 residues. The V segment lost 4 bases and the J segment 12 bases; nucleotides outside the gene matches: 9. CDR3 in DNA: TGCGCCAGCAGCCCGACCACAGGGGCCATGCAGTTCTTC. Amino acids: CASSPTTGAMQFF.

Relative to its sample, this clonotype is large. For a library built for alpha chains, this beta chain is a stray read; little rests on its size. The chain combines TRBV7-2 with TRBJ2-1; 7 bases line up with TRBD2. CDR3 length: 16 residues. Looked up from germline, CDR1 is SGHTA and CDR2 is FQGNSA. The J segment lost 1 base and the V segment lost 4 bases, leaving 7 bases of the junction unmatched. The CDR3 reads CASSYFSGLSYNEQFF. CDR3 bases: TGTGCCAGCAGCTACTTTAGCGGGTTGTCCTACAATGAGCAGTTCTTC.

The table lists this clonotype with a few counts. This beta chain represents an off-target read in a library built for alpha chains; its size is of limited meaning. The V call is TRBV6-2 or TRBV6-3, the J call TRBJ2-1, with 7 bases aligning to TRBD1. The CDR3 loop spans 15 amino acids. The V segment lost 6 bases and the J segment 3 bases; nucleotides outside the gene matches: 8. In germline, CDR1 is MNHEY, CDR2 SVGEGT. This CDR3 is CASRDTGADYNEQFF. Written as DNA, the CDR3 is TGTGCCAGCAGGGACACAGGGGCGGACTACAATGAGCAGTTCTTC.

Judged by abundance, this clonotype is medium-sized. Because the library targeted alpha chains, this beta chain is an off-target read whose size means little. The V gene is TRBV27, the J gene TRBJ2-1, with 11 bases lining up with TRBD1. V lost 6 bases and J lost 1; bases outside the gene matches: 17. The length of the CDR3 is 20 residues. Germline V gene lookup returns CDR1 MNHEY and CDR2 SMNVEV (reference sequence). The CDR3 DNA is TGTGCCAGCAGATTAGGGACAGGGGGTAGGCTAGCCAAGTCCTACAATGAGCAGTTCTTC. Protein product: CASRLGTGGRLAKSYNEQFF.

This clonotype is large by share. This beta chain is a stray sequence in a library constructed for alpha chains; its clone size is not meaningful. The chain combines TRBV10-3 with TRBJ2-3; D might be TRBD2 (5 bases). With 8 bases removed from V and 15 bases from J, the gap between germline ends came to 12 bases. Germline lookup yields CDR1 ENHRY and CDR2 SYGVKD. The CDR3 runs to 9 residues. In DNA, the CDR3 is TGTGCCATCGTTAGAGGGAGATATTTT. Amino acid sequence: CAIVRGRYF.

The sample holds a few counts of this clonotype. In a library made to pick up alpha chains, this beta chain is a stray read with a size that means little. The chain has TRBV7-9 and TRBJ1-5, with TRBD1 as a possible D gene (6 bases). The germline CDR1 and CDR2 sequences are SEHNR and FQNEAQ (reference sequence). V was trimmed by 0 bases and J by 7 bases, leaving 13 bases between them. This CDR3 comprises 15 residues. The CDR3 DNA follows: TGTGCCAGCAGCTTAGCCGGGGGCCCTGGGCAGCCCCAGCATTTT. Translation gives CASSLAGGPGQPQHF.

This clonotype is judged medium-sized (0.01 to 0.1%). This beta chain represents an off-target read in a library built for alpha chains; its size is of limited meaning. The chain is built from TRBV3-1 and TRBJ1-1; no clear D. Germline CDR1 is LGHDT and CDR2 is YNNKEL (reference sequence). The CDR3 covers 14 residues. Trimming removed 1 base at V and 3 bases at J, with 9 bases between. The CDR3 DNA follows: TGTGCCAGCAGCCAAGCCGGGTTTGACACTGAAGCTTTCTTT. Its protein product is CASSQAGFDTEAFF.

This clonotype occurred a few times. A library prepared for alpha chains yielded this beta chain as an off-target read; its size is of little meaning. CDR3 in DNA: TGTGCCAGCAGCTTATCAGCTGTGGGCATCACCCGTGCCGGGGAGCTGTTTTTT. Amino acid sequence: CASSLSAVGITRAGELFF. J is TRBJ2-2 and V is TRBV7-8; D call uncertain. The CDR3 length is 18 residues. Germline values: CDR1 SGHVS, CDR2 FQNEAQ. Trimming shortened V by 2 bases and J by 6 bases, and 22 bases separated the two germline ends.

This clonotype is termed large. Since the library was made to target alpha chains, this beta chain is a stray read and its abundance is not meaningful. The V call is TRBV29-1, the J call TRBJ2-7; a possible D gene is TRBD2 (6 bases). The CDR3 is made up of 14 amino acids. With 4 bases removed from V and 5 bases from J, the gap between germline ends came to 18 bases. Per germline, CDR1 SQVTM and CDR2 ANQGSEA. The CDR3 DNA sequence: TGCAGCGTTGGGACAAAGGGCGGGGTCGACGAGCAGTACTTC. It specifies CSVGTKGGVDEQYF.

This clonotype is termed medium-sized. This beta chain represents an off-target read in a library built for alpha chains; its size is of limited meaning. The chain uses TRBV6-2 or TRBV6-3 and TRBJ1-6; possibly TRBD1 for D (6 bases). V was trimmed by 0 bases and J by 8 bases, leaving 8 bases between them. Germline CDR1 MNHEY, CDR2 SVGEGT. This CDR3 has 14 residues. The DNA for the CDR3 is TGTGCCAGCAGTTACTCTCCAGGGGATTCACCCCTCCACTTT. Amino acids: CASSYSPGDSPLHF.

Remarks on this clonotype: Since it is a stray read in a library aimed at alpha chains, this beta chain has a size that is not meaningful. The CDR3 is CASSGEPSSYEQYF. The CDR3 nucleotides read TGTGCCAGTAGTGGGGAGCCAAGCTCCTACGAGCAGTACTTC. V gene TRBV19 combines with J gene TRBJ2-7; possible D gene TRBD2, 5 bases. Germline V gene sequence: CDR1 LNHDA, CDR2 SQIVND (reference sequence). Trimming took 5 bases from V and 0 from J, leaving 11 bases between them. This CDR3 spans 14 amino acids.

This clonotype qualifies as large. This beta chain is a stray read from a library made for alpha chains; its abundance is not meaningful. CDR3 sequence: CATLRTGSYEQYF. The CDR3 DNA reads TGTGCCACCCTCCGGACGGGATCCTACGAGCAGTACTTC. The genes are TRBV6-1 and TRBJ2-7; D is possibly TRBD2 (5 bases). From germline, CDR1 is MNHNS and CDR2 SASEGT. The CDR3 covers 13 residues. The ends were cut back, 10 bases at V and 1 base at J, with 14 bases in the middle.

By share, this clonotype ranks as large. This beta chain is an off-target read within a library intended for alpha chains, so its frequency means little. The J gene is TRBJ2-7, the V gene TRBV20-1; D is possibly TRBD1 or TRBD2 (6 bases each). Germline assignment: CDR1 DFQATT and CDR2 SNEGSKA (reference sequence). The ends were cut back, 0 bases at V and 5 bases at J, with 11 bases in the middle. The length of the CDR3 is 13 residues. The CDR3: CSARDIGGDEQYF. For the CDR3, the DNA is TGCAGTGCTAGAGATATCGGGGGCGACGAGCAGTACTTC.

This clonotype was seen ten or more times. This beta chain slipped into a library made for alpha chains as a stray read, so its size is not meaningful. V and J are TRBV11-2 and TRBJ2-5; D assignment may be TRBD1 or TRBD2 (5 bases each). CDR3 length: 14 residues. Germline assignment: CDR1 SGHAT and CDR2 FQNNGV. The germline V and J ends were trimmed by 4 bases and 9 bases, with 18 bases remaining between them. The CDR3 bases are TGTGCCAGCAGCTGGGGACCAACACCAGTGGCCCAGTACTTC. Its protein is CASSWGPTPVAQYF. The entire variable domain, with the rest obtained from reference TRBV11-2 and TRBJ2-5, is as follows: EAGVAQSPRYKIIEKRQSVAFWCNPISGHATLYWYQQILGQGPKLLIQFQNNGVVDDSQLPKDRFSAERLKGVDSTLKIQPAKLEDSAVYLCASSWGPTPVAQYFGPGTRLLVL.

This clonotype was recorded a few times. This beta chain came through as a stray read in a library set up for alpha chains, and its size says little. The gene calls are TRBV7-2 and TRBJ2-3; D not resolved. The CDR3 is 13 amino acids. CDR1 and CDR2 (germline): SGHTA, FQGNSA. The V end lost 2 bases, the J end lost 10 bases, and 13 bases lay between the germline ends. CDR3 sequence: CASSLTPQMPQYF. The CDR3 bases are TGTGCCAGCAGCTTAACCCCTCAGATGCCGCAGTATTTT.

In its sample, this clonotype was seen a few times. This beta chain is an unintended read in a library built for alpha chains; its size means little. The chain combines TRBV4-3 with TRBJ1-4; tentative D call: TRBD1 (5 bases). Germline V gene lookup returns CDR1 LGHNA and CDR2 YSLEER. V was pared by 4 bases and J by 7 bases, with 13 bases between. The CDR3 totals 14 residues. CDR3 sequence reads: CASSPTVRIEKLFF. In DNA, the CDR3 is TGCGCCAGCAGCCCGACAGTTAGGATTGAAAAACTGTTTTTT.

This clonotype is deemed medium-sized. With the library built for alpha chains, this beta chain is off target and its frequency is not meaningful. The chain recombines TRBV4-3 with TRBJ2-1, with D uncertain. The CDR3 loop spans 13 amino acids. V lost 3 bases, J lost 9 bases, and 12 bases lay in between. Germline CDR1 LGHNA, CDR2 YSLEER. This CDR3 is CASSHTASAEQFF. CDR3 nucleotides: TGCGCCAGCAGCCATACCGCCAGCGCTGAGCAGTTCTTC.

This clonotype is classed as large (0.1 to 1%). As an off-target read in a library built for alpha chains, this beta chain has a frequency of little significance. The chain recombines TRBV5-5 with TRBJ2-3, with 10 positions matching TRBD2. With V trimmed by 2 bases and J by 3 bases, 0 bases remained unmatched. This CDR3 is built from 14 residues. Germline values: CDR1 SGHKS, CDR2 YYEKEE (reference sequence). The CDR3 loop is CASSLAGGTDTQYF. The CDR3 coding sequence is TGTGCCAGCAGCTTAGCGGGAGGGACAGATACGCAGTATTTT.

This clonotype was seen only a few times. This beta chain is an off-target read within a library intended for alpha chains, so its frequency means little. This sequence joins TRBV10-3 and TRBJ1-1, with D possibly being TRBD1 (5 bases). Germline V gene lookup returns CDR1 ENHRY and CDR2 SYGVKD. The V end lost 3 bases, the J end lost 0 bases, and 5 bases lay between the germline ends. The CDR3 runs to 13 residues. The CDR3 is CAISDRVNTEAFF. The DNA for the CDR3 is TGTGCCATCAGTGACAGGGTGAACACTGAAGCTTTCTTT.

This clonotype is labeled as medium-sized. The library was built for alpha chains, so this beta chain is an off-target read and its size means little. The chain carries TRBV29-1 and TRBJ2-2; D gene ambiguous. Germline V gene data show CDR1 as SQVTM and CDR2 as ANQGSEA. The CDR3 is made up of 12 amino acids. The germline V and J ends were trimmed by 5 bases and 3 bases, with 7 bases remaining between them. The CDR3 nucleotides are TGCAGCGTTCGGGCAGACACCGGGGAGCTGTTTTTT. The encoded protein is CSVRADTGELFF.

Details on this clonotype: The size of this beta chain means little, since it is a stray read in a library made for alpha chains. J is TRBJ2-2 and V is TRBV20-1; D ambiguous. V dropped 2 bases and J dropped 3 bases, with 10 bases sitting between them. The CDR3 runs 14 residues. Germline V gene sequence: CDR1 DFQATT, CDR2 SNEGSKA (reference sequence). The CDR3 region is CSARFGRDTGELFF. The CDR3 nucleotides read TGCAGTGCTAGATTCGGCCGAGACACCGGGGAGCTGTTTTTT.

This clonotype was recorded a few times. For a library built for alpha chains, this beta chain is a stray read; little rests on its size. This chain links TRBV7-3 with TRBJ2-3; the D call may be TRBD1 or TRBD2 (5 bases each). The CDR3 contains 13 residues. Germline-derived CDR1 and CDR2 are SGHTA and FQGTGA. With 0 bases removed from V and 4 bases from J, the gap between germline ends came to 5 bases. The CDR3, as DNA: TGTGCCAGCAGCTTAACGGGGGCAGATACGCAGTATTTT. This gives the protein CASSLTGADTQYF.

Comment on this clonotype: Little can be read into the size of this beta chain, an off-target read in a library designed for alpha chains. The gene calls are TRBV5-1 and TRBJ2-5; no clear D gene. CDR1 is SGHRS and CDR2 is YFSETQ in the germline V gene. V lost 0 bases to trimming and J lost 6 bases, with 9 bases between them. This CDR3 is built from 13 residues. CDR3 coding DNA: TGCGCCAGCAGCTTGGCCTCCCCCCAGACCCAGTACTTC. Amino acids: CASSLASPQTQYF.

Judged by abundance, this clonotype is medium-sized. This beta chain is off target for a library built for alpha chains, so its abundance means little. The rearrangement links TRBV7-8 to TRBJ2-7; 7 bases align to TRBD2. The germline gives CDR1 SGHVS, CDR2 FQNEAQ. The CDR3 length is 17 residues. Losses at the gene ends were 1 base for V and 0 bases for J; bases not matched to a gene: 9. CDR3 DNA: TGTGCCAGCAGCTTAGTTCCGGGAGGCGGTCTCTCCTACGAGCAGTACTTC. Amino acid sequence: CASSLVPGGGLSYEQYF.

This clonotype was observed many times. A library made for alpha chains picked up this beta chain off target, so its size means little. V and J are TRBV19 and TRBJ2-3; 9 bases match TRBD2. The V segment lost 8 bases and the J segment 0 bases; nucleotides outside the gene matches: 15. Looked up from germline, CDR1 is LNHDA and CDR2 is SQIVND (reference sequence). This CDR3 region has 18 residues. CDR3 amino acids: CASRLAGGRGGSTDTQYF. Here the CDR3 DNA reads TGTGCCAGTCGCCTCGCGGGGGGGCGAGGTGGTAGCACAGATACGCAGTATTTT.

About this clonotype: Found in a library prepared for alpha chains, this beta chain is an off-target read, and its abundance has little meaning. V and J are TRBV5-1 and TRBJ2-7, with TRBD2 as a possible D gene (6 bases). V lost 7 bases and J 3 bases, leaving 11 bases between the germline ends. The CDR3 is made up of 12 amino acids. Germline values: CDR1 SGHRS, CDR2 YFSETQ. This CDR3 is CASAETSYEQYF. CDR3 DNA sequence: TGCGCCAGCGCGGAGACTAGCTACGAGCAGTACTTC.

This clonotype is medium-sized within its sample. The library was designed around alpha chains, so this beta chain is a stray read whose abundance carries little weight. The chain has TRBV7-2 and TRBJ2-7; D is ambiguous. The germline V gene encodes CDR1 SGHTA and CDR2 FQGNSA. Deletions cut 5 bases from V and 2 bases from J, with 7 bases between. The CDR3 spans 12 residues. For the CDR3, the DNA is TGTGCCAGCAGCCCCGACACCTACGAGCAGTACTTC. Translation gives CASSPDTYEQYF.

By sample share, this clonotype is medium-sized. Little can be read into the size of this beta chain, an off-target read in a library designed for alpha chains. CDR3 residues: CASSSTMERYGYTF. DNA for the CDR3: TGTGCCAGCAGCTCTACAATGGAGCGCTATGGCTACACCTTC. The V gene is TRBV7-2, the J gene TRBJ1-2; D unresolved. Per germline, CDR1 SGHTA and CDR2 FQGNSA. The CDR3 is made up of 14 amino acids. The V end lost 4 bases, the J end lost 4 bases, and 13 bases lay between the germline ends.

This clonotype turned up a few times. This beta chain turned up in a library designed for alpha chains; as an off-target read, its abundance says little. This chain connects TRBV29-1 to TRBJ1-1; D gene ambiguous. In germline, CDR1 is SQVTM, CDR2 ANQGSEA. Trimming stripped 3 bases from V and 5 bases from J, with 13 bases between. The CDR3 totals 13 residues. The CDR3 nucleotides are TGCAGCGTTGAGGGTTGGGGTGGAACTGAAGCTTTCTTT. Encoded protein: CSVEGWGGTEAFF.

This clonotype was counted a few times. This beta chain represents an off-target read in a library built for alpha chains; its size is of limited meaning. The chain couples TRBV9 to TRBJ2-5; 10 positions match TRBD1. Germline V CDR1 and CDR2: SGDLS, YYNGEE. V lost 4 bases, J lost 5 bases, and 8 bases stayed unmatched. CDR3 length equals 15 residues. The DNA of the CDR3 is TGTGCCAGCAGCATCCGACAGGGGGCCGCGGAGACCCAGTACTTC. Translated: CASSIRQGAAETQYF.

This clonotype was seen only a few times. This beta chain was picked up by a library intended for alpha chains and is off target, so its count carries little meaning. J is TRBJ2-7 and V is TRBV7-2; 9 nucleotides match TRBD2. Trimming removed 5 bases from V and 7 bases from J; junction bases left unmatched: 12. The germline CDR1 and CDR2 sequences are SGHTA and FQGNSA. This CDR3 has 15 amino acids. The CDR3: CASSRGASGTREQYF. The CDR3 DNA sequence: TGTGCCAGCAGCAGAGGCGCTAGCGGGACTAGGGAGCAGTACTTC.